This entry lists 5 T cell receptor beta chains sequenced from one sample in a study of cytomegalovirus exposure and HLA in healthy donors. The PCR employed 60 Vbeta primers together with 13 Jbeta primers. Clones were read by immunoSEQ multiplex PCR, and TCRdb kept only the in-frame ones, dropping some. The repertoire includes 120,000 or so clones, under 85% of them detected once, and less than 7.5% sits in the top ten. Sequencing was done on a sample of PBMCs. These receptors came from a young man in good health and CMV-seropositive.

The V and J genes are TRBV6-5 and TRBJ1-2, with TRBD1 matching over 7 bases. The CDR3 is made up of 14 amino acids. Germline V gives CDR1 MNHEY, CDR2 SVGAGI. V was pared by 6 bases and J by 2 bases, with 6 bases of the junction left unmatched. CDR3 amino acids: CASRETGRNYGYTF. In nucleotides, the CDR3 is TGTGCCAGCAGAGAGACAGGGCGGAACTATGGCTACACCTTC.

CDR3: CASSQTGTQKNIQYF. The DNA of the CDR3 is TGTGCCAGCAGCCAAACCGGGACTCAAAAAAACATTCAGTACTTC. The chain couples TRBV4-2 to TRBJ2-4; TRBD2 might be the D (6 bases). Trimming took off 2 bases at V and 4 bases at J, with 12 bases between the two ends. Per germline, CDR1 LGHNA and CDR2 YNFKEQ. The CDR3 covers 15 residues.

The chain employs TRBV7-8 and TRBJ1-4, with 7 bases aligning to TRBD1. This CDR3 is 14 amino acids long. V shed 5 bases and J 5 bases; nucleotides not matched to a gene: 5. CDR1 and CDR2 (germline): SGHVS, FQNEAQ. CDR3 amino acids: CASSHGQVNEKLFF. In nucleotides, the CDR3 is TGTGCCAGCAGCCACGGACAGGTCAATGAAAAACTGTTTTTT.

V gene TRBV4-1 combines with J gene TRBJ2-7; TRBD2 matches at 8 bases. Germline V gene sequence: CDR1 MGHRA, CDR2 YSYEKL. With V trimmed by 1 base and J by 3 bases, 11 bases remained unmatched. The CDR3 contains 17 residues. In nucleotides, the CDR3 is TGCGCCAGCAGCCAAGCTTCGGGTTACGGGGGGGGCTACGAGCAGTACTTC. Protein sequence: CASSQASGYGGGYEQYF.

The rearrangement uses TRBV28 and TRBJ1-5; the D gene is possibly TRBD1 (5 bases). Trimming left V 9 bases short and J 5 bases short, with 11 bases between. The germline CDR1 and CDR2 sequences are MDHEN and SYDVKM. The CDR3 covers 12 residues. The CDR3: CASRLGDQPQHF. In DNA form, the CDR3 reads TGTGCCAGTAGACTAGGGGATCAGCCCCAGCATTTT.